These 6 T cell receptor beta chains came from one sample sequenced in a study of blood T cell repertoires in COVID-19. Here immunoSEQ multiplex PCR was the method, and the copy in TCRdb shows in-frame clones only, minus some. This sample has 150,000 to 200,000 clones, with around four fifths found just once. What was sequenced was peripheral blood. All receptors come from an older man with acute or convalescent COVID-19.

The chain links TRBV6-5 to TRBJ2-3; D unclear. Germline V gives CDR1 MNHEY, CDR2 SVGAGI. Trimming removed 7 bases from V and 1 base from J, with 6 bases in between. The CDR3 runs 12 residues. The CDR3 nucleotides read TGTGCCAGCACACCAGGCACAGATACGCAGTATTTT. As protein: CASTPGTDTQYF.

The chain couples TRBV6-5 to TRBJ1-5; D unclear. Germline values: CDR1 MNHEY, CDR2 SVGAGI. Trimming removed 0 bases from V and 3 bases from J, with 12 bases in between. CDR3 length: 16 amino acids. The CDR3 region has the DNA TGTGCCAGCAGTTACTCCCCCCTAGGTAACAATCAGCCCCAGCATTTT. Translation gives CASSYSPLGNNQPQHF.

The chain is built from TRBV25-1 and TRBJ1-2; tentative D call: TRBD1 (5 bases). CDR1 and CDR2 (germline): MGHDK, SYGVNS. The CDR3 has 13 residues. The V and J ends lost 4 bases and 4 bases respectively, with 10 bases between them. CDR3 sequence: CASSVGTSYGYTF. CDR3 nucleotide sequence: TGTGCCAGCAGTGTCGGGACTAGCTATGGCTACACCTTC.

CDR3 in amino acids: CASSFPGRGAEAFF. The DNA of the CDR3 is TGCGCCAGCAGCTTCCCCGGGAGAGGGGCTGAAGCTTTCTTT. The chain links TRBV5-1 to TRBJ1-1; TRBD1 is a possible D gene (5 bases). In germline, CDR1 is SGHRS, CDR2 YFSETQ. This CDR3 has 14 amino acids. Deletions cut 2 bases from V and 6 bases from J, with 14 bases between.

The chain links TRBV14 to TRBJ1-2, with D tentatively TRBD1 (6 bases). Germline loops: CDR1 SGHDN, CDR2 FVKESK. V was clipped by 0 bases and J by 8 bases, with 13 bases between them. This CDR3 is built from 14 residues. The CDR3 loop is CASSQDTGLYGYTF. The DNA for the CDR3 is TGTGCCAGCAGCCAAGACACAGGGCTATACGGCTACACCTTC.

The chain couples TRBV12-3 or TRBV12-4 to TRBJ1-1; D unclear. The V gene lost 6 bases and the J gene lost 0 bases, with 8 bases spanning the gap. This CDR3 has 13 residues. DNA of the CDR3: TGTGCCAGCAGCCAACAAGTGAACACTGAAGCTTTCTTT. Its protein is CASSQQVNTEAFF.